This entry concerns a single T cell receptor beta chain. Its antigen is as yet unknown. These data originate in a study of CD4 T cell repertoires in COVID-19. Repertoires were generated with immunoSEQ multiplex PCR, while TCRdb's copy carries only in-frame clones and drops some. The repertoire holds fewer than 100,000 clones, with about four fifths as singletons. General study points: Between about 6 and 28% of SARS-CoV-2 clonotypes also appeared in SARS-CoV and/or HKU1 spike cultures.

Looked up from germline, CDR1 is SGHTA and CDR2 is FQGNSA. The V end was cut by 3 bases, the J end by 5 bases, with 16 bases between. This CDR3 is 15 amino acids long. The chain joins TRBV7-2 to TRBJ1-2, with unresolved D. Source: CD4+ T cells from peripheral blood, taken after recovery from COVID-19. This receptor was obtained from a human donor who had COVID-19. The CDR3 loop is CASSLESAGGYGYTF. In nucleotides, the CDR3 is TGTGCCAGCAGCTTGGAATCGGCAGGAGGGTATGGCTACACCTTC.